This T cell receptor (beta chain) derives from a study of shared clonotypes between healthy human individuals. To note about this clone: Other DNA variants within this sample encode the same CDR3.

Germline CDR1 reads SEHNR; CDR2 reads FQNEAQ (reference sequence). The CDR3 is 15 amino acids. V trimming: 5 bases; J trimming: 0 bases; junction bases outside the gene matches: 6. All participating donors were Caucasian adults from Nashville, Tennessee. This table comes from immunoSEQ multiplex PCR, and its TCRdb copy is limited to in-frame clones, with some not included. The sample holds about 2 million clones; around 95% are singletons and the top ten take roughly 0.13%. Specimen: naive CD4+ T cells sorted from blood. Subset here: CD45RA+ positively selected. The chain has TRBV7-9 and TRBJ2-7; 8 bases line up with TRBD1. The sequence was obtained from a man aged 18 to 35 in good health. CDR3 region: CASSLRDRSSYEQYF. CDR3 nucleotide sequence: TGTGCCAGCAGCCTCCGGGACAGGAGCTCCTACGAGCAGTACTTC.